The 28 T cell receptor beta chains given below trace back to one sample, sequenced in a study of CD8 T cells in ankylosing spondylitis. TCRdb processed the 5' RACE reads anew with MiXCR; each CDR3 protein has one entry. The repertoire includes 400,000 to 450,000 distinct CDR3 sequences, 17% of them detected once, and 1% sits in the top ten. The antigens for these receptors are not known. Study-level findings and limits: In ankylosing spondylitis blood, a motif of about 8 highly homologous TCR beta variants appeared characteristic.

The specimen was blood, either unsorted or a sorted T cell fraction (not recorded which). Receptors were obtained from a male donor with ankylosing spondylitis.

A single count supports this clonotype. The chain recombines TRBV5-4 with TRBJ2-2; a weak D match, TRBD1 (7 bases). This CDR3 is built from 13 residues. Germline V lookup: CDR1 SGHNT, CDR2 YYREEE (reference sequence). The V end lost 4 bases, the J end lost 6 bases, and 10 bases lay between the germline ends. In nucleotides, the CDR3 is TGTGCCAGCAGCGCCAGGGGGGCCGGGGAGCTGTTTTTT. Its protein product is CASSARGAGELFF. Supplemented by reference TRBV5-4 and TRBJ2-2, the full variable domain reads ETGVTQSPTHLIKTRGQQVTLRCSSQSGHNTVSWYQQALGQGPQFIFQYYREEENGRGNFPPRFSGLQFPNYSSELNVNALELDDSALYLCASSARGAGELFFGEGSRLTVL.

V usage is TRBV19 and J usage is TRBJ1-1; D gene unclear. The CDR3 has 12 residues. Germline loops: CDR1 LNHDA, CDR2 SQIVND (reference sequence). The V end was cut by 2 bases, the J end by 10 bases, with 11 bases between. The CDR3 sequence is CASSIQTGPAFF. For the CDR3, the DNA is TGTGCCAGTAGTATACAAACCGGCCCAGCTTTCTTT.

V and J are TRBV20-1 and TRBJ1-3; D remains unclear. The length of the CDR3 is 15 residues. Trimming shortened V by 5 bases and J by 0 bases, and 14 bases separated the two germline ends. Germline V gene sequence: CDR1 DFQATT, CDR2 SNEGSKA (reference sequence). The CDR3, as DNA: TGCAGTGCTGGCTCTGGACTGCTCTCTGGAAACACCATATATTTT. As protein: CSAGSGLLSGNTIYF.

This clonotype was seen repeatedly, ten times or more. The V call is TRBV4-1, the J call TRBJ2-1; D possibly corresponds to TRBD1 (6 bases). Germline V gene data show CDR1 as MGHRA and CDR2 as YSYEKL. The V end was cut by 0 bases, the J end by 4 bases, with 13 bases between. This CDR3 has 16 residues. CDR3 DNA: TGCGCCAGCAGCCAAGATCAGGACAGCCATTACAATGAGCAGTTCTTC. Amino acids: CASSQDQDSHYNEQFF.

The J gene is TRBJ2-1, the V gene TRBV6-1, with 10 bases matching TRBD2. Per germline, CDR1 MNHNS and CDR2 SASEGT. The CDR3 loop spans 17 amino acids. J lost 3 bases, V lost 6 bases, and 11 bases had no gene match. The CDR3 loop is CASSRLAGTSFYNEQFF. In nucleotides, the CDR3 is TGTGCCAGCAGCCGACTAGCGGGTACCAGCTTCTACAATGAGCAGTTCTTC.

This clonotype came up a few times. This chain joins TRBV5-1 and TRBJ1-6, with 9 bases identical to TRBD1. CDR1 is SGHRS, CDR2 YFSETQ, per germline. Germline trimming cut 6 bases from V and 8 bases from J; bases unmatched to any gene: 3. The CDR3 has 13 amino acids. As DNA, the CDR3 is TGCGCCAGCACAAGGACAGGGGATTCACCCCTCCACTTT. Translating it yields CASTRTGDSPLHF.

V usage is TRBV3-1 and J usage is TRBJ2-7, with TRBD2 matching 7 bases. V trimming: 2 bases; J trimming: 2 bases; junction bases outside the gene matches: 3. Looked up from germline, CDR1 is LGHDT and CDR2 is YNNKEL (reference sequence). CDR3 length: 14 amino acids. The DNA of the CDR3 is TGTGCCAGCAGCCAAAAGGGAGGGCCCTACGAGCAGTACTTC. It yields the protein CASSQKGGPYEQYF.

This clonotype appeared many times. The chain has TRBV20-1 and TRBJ1-6; perhaps TRBD1 as D (5 bases). The CDR3 has 18 residues. Germline values: CDR1 DFQATT, CDR2 SNEGSKA (reference sequence). V was pared by 2 bases and J by 5 bases, with 22 bases between. CDR3: CSARLGVEQQRNNSPLHF. The CDR3 nucleotides read TGCAGTGCTAGATTGGGGGTAGAACAGCAGAGGAATAATTCACCCCTCCACTTT.

This clonotype was counted between two and nine times. This chain uses TRBV20-1 with TRBJ2-1; TRBD2 agrees at 10 bases. The CDR3 is 15 residues long. V lost 5 bases to trimming and J lost 7 bases; unmatched junction nucleotides: 11. Germline CDR1 DFQATT, CDR2 SNEGSKA (reference sequence). CDR3 loop: CSAGPGTSVGNEQFF. The CDR3 coding sequence is TGCAGTGCTGGGCCTGGGACTAGCGTTGGTAATGAGCAGTTCTTC.

This clonotype was recorded a few times. The V call is TRBV6-4, the J call TRBJ2-3; TRBD2 matches 14 bases. The CDR3 length is 20 residues. The V gene end was trimmed by 6 bases and the J gene end by 1 base; junction bases not matched to a gene: 15. Germline values: CDR1 MRHNA, CDR2 SNTAGT. The CDR3 nucleotides read TGTGCCAGCAGCCGTCGACCGGGACTAGCGGGAGCCTTAGGCACAGATACGCAGTATTTT. Protein sequence: CASSRRPGLAGALGTDTQYF.

This clonotype has just a few counts. CDR3: CASSWQEPDTQYF. CDR3 nucleotides: TGTGCCAGCAGCTGGCAGGAACCAGATACGCAGTATTTT. The V gene is TRBV2, the J gene TRBJ2-3; D gene unclear. The CDR3 sequence is 13 residues long. V was trimmed by 6 bases and J by 4 bases, leaving 11 bases between them. The germline V gene encodes CDR1 SNHLY and CDR2 FYNNEI.

This rearrangement joins TRBV5-6 to TRBJ1-1; possible D gene TRBD1, 6 bases. Looked up from germline, CDR1 is SGHDT and CDR2 is YYEEEE. CDR3 length: 15 amino acids. Trimming took off 6 bases at V and 6 bases at J, with 21 bases between the two ends. The CDR3 region has the DNA TGTGCCAGCACCCCGGGGGCCTACGAACACGCTGAAGCTTTCTTT. This encodes CASTPGAYEHAEAFF. The whole variable domain, remainder taken from reference TRBV5-6 and TRBJ1-1, is DAGVTQSPTHLIKTRGQQVTLRCSPKSGHDTVSWYQQALGQGPQFIFQYYEEEERQRGNFPDRFSGHQFPNYSSELNVNALLLGDSALYLCASTPGAYEHAEAFFGQGTRLTVV.

The chain carries TRBV29-1 and TRBJ1-1; a possible D gene is TRBD1 (5 bases). Trimming removed 4 bases from V and 4 bases from J, with 10 bases in between. Germline CDR1 is SQVTM and CDR2 is ANQGSEA. This CDR3 is built from 12 residues. The CDR3 region has the DNA TGCAGCGTTGGGGACCTGGGCACTGAAGCTTTCTTT. Protein: CSVGDLGTEAFF.

The gene calls are TRBV6-5 and TRBJ1-5; 8 bases match TRBD1. Looked up from germline, CDR1 is MNHEY and CDR2 is SVGAGI. The CDR3 has 16 amino acids. Trimming at V came to 1 base and at J to 5 bases, leaving 7 bases not matched to a gene. For the CDR3, the DNA is TGTGCCAGCAGTTACTGGGCAGGGGGCCTGGATCAGCCCCAGCATTTT. It encodes CASSYWAGGLDQPQHF.

The genes are TRBV6-1 and TRBJ1-1, with D hard to call. Deletions cut 8 bases from V and 0 bases from J, with 10 bases between. Germline-derived CDR1 and CDR2 are MNHNS and SASEGT. The CDR3 length is 13 residues. CDR3: CASRASMNTEAFF. The CDR3 DNA reads TGTGCCAGCCGGGCCAGCATGAACACTGAAGCTTTCTTT.

The rearrangement links TRBV28 to TRBJ2-7; 9 bases line up with TRBD1. Germline CDR1 is MDHEN and CDR2 is SYDVKM. CDR3 length: 15 residues. Unmatched junction bases numbered 10, after V lost 7 bases and J lost 3 bases. CDR3 residues: CASMFHGQGIYEQYF. The CDR3 bases are TGTGCCAGCATGTTTCACGGACAGGGGATCTACGAGCAGTACTTC.

There are a few counts of this clonotype. J is TRBJ2-5 and V is TRBV10-3; 8 nucleotides match TRBD2. Losses at the gene ends were 2 bases for V and 5 bases for J; bases not matched to a gene: 7. CDR1 ENHRY and CDR2 SYGVKD come from the germline V gene. There are 15 residues in the CDR3. The CDR3 is CAISEPRGERETQYF. Here the CDR3 DNA reads TGTGCCATCAGTGAGCCGCGGGGGGAAAGGGAGACCCAGTACTTC.

The chain is built from TRBV6-1 and TRBJ2-7; TRBD2 aligns across 9 bases. Germline loops: CDR1 MNHNS, CDR2 SASEGT. The CDR3 sequence is 16 residues long. J was trimmed by 0 bases and V by 2 bases; bases with no gene match: 5. This CDR3 is CASSEYFSGSSYEQYF. CDR3 coding DNA: TGTGCCAGCAGTGAATACTTTAGCGGGAGCTCCTACGAGCAGTACTTC.

This chain links TRBV19 with TRBJ1-4; D is possibly TRBD1 (5 bases). Germline CDR1 LNHDA, CDR2 SQIVND (reference sequence). CDR3 length equals 15 residues. The ends were cut back, 7 bases at V and 0 bases at J, with 12 bases in the middle. The CDR3, as DNA: TGTGCCAGTACTACAGGACGTGCAACTAATGAAAAACTGTTTTTT. As protein: CASTTGRATNEKLFF.

This clonotype was found a few times. The rearrangement uses TRBV20-1 and TRBJ1-5, with TRBD1 matching over 9 bases. With 2 bases clipped from V and 2 bases from J, the junction kept 4 bases outside the gene matches. CDR1 and CDR2 (germline): DFQATT, SNEGSKA (reference sequence). The CDR3 totals 15 residues. For the CDR3, the DNA is TGCAGTGCTAGACCGGGACAGGGAGGCAATCAGCCCCAGCATTTT. This gives the protein CSARPGQGGNQPQHF.

This clonotype has only a few counts. The rearrangement uses TRBV27 and TRBJ1-2; TRBD1 matches 7 bases. J lost 14 bases, V lost 6 bases, and 15 bases had no gene match. The CDR3 contains 13 residues. Per germline, CDR1 MNHEY and CDR2 SMNVEV (reference sequence). The CDR3 region is CASRLEPGQKYTF. The CDR3 DNA sequence: TGTGCCAGCAGACTCGAACCGGGACAGAAATATACCTTC.

About this clonotype itself: A read error may be the cause here, since a much bigger clone is one base away. The V call is TRBV3-1, the J call TRBJ2-5; TRBD2 is a possible D gene (6 bases). From germline, CDR1 is LGHDT and CDR2 YNNKEL (reference sequence). V gave up 0 bases and J gave up 5 bases, with 16 bases separating them. The CDR3 consists of 16 residues. The CDR3 sequence: CASSQDLGGTHETQYF. The CDR3 bases are TGTGCCAGCAGCCAAGATTTAGGCGGGACTCATGAGACCCAGTACTTC.

The rearrangement links TRBV4-1 to TRBJ2-3; 8 nucleotides align to TRBD1. V gave up 4 bases and J gave up 4 bases; unmatched junction bases: 7. The CDR3 sequence is 15 residues long. The germline V gene encodes CDR1 MGHRA and CDR2 YSYEKL. As DNA, the CDR3 is TGCGCCAGCAGCCCCCGGGACAGGTGGTCAGATACGCAGTATTTT. Translated, it gives CASSPRDRWSDTQYF.

This clonotype has only a few counts. This chain connects TRBV7-6 to TRBJ1-1; maybe TRBD1 (5 bases). Germline V lookup: CDR1 SGHVS, CDR2 FNYEAQ. CDR3 size: 15 residues. V was trimmed by 1 base and J by 1 base, leaving 10 bases between them. The CDR3 here is CASSLVGTENTEAFF. CDR3 nucleotide sequence: TGTGCCAGCAGCTTAGTAGGGACCGAGAACACTGAAGCTTTCTTT. The full variable domain, in which reference TRBV7-6 and TRBJ1-1 provide the parts outside the CDR3, is GAGVSQSPRYKVTKRGQDVALRCDPISGHVSLYWYRQALGQGPEFLTYFNYEAQQDKSGLPNDRFSAERPEGSISTLTIQRTEQRDSAMYRCASSLVGTENTEAFFGQGTRLTVV.

Concerning this clonotype itself: The junction differs from germline at one of its ends, possibly a read error. V gene TRBV6-2 or TRBV6-3 combines with J gene TRBJ2-7; tentative D call: TRBD2 (5 bases). Germline V gene sequence: CDR1 MNHEY, CDR2 SVGEGT. This CDR3 has 14 residues. CDR3 bases: TGTGCCAGCAGTTTTATACGGACTCGCGACGACCAGTACTTC. It translates to CASSFIRTRDDQYF.

The chain employs TRBV19 and TRBJ1-2; 7 bases line up with TRBD1. This CDR3 is 15 amino acids long. V lost 5 bases, J lost 7 bases, and 13 bases stayed unmatched. Germline loops: CDR1 LNHDA, CDR2 SQIVND (reference sequence). CDR3 bases: TGTGCCAGTAGTCCGCCACGAACAGGGGAGCCTGGCTACACCTTC. Encoded protein: CASSPPRTGEPGYTF.

The rearrangement joins TRBV12-3 or TRBV12-4 to TRBJ2-5; the match to TRBD2 covers 7 bases. V lost 6 bases and J lost 5; bases outside the gene matches: 6. This CDR3 is built from 13 residues. CDR3 DNA sequence: TGTGCCAGCAGAAGGCGAGCGGGGGAGACCCAGTACTTC. It specifies CASRRRAGETQYF.

CDR3 DNA sequence: TGTGCCAGCAGCCCGTATGTGGTAGATACGCAGTATTTT. Amino acid sequence: CASSPYVVDTQYF. The chain uses TRBV7-2 and TRBJ2-3; D gene ambiguous. The CDR3 loop spans 13 amino acids. Germline CDR1 and CDR2: SGHTA and FQGNSA. V was clipped by 5 bases and J by 5 bases, with 11 bases between them.